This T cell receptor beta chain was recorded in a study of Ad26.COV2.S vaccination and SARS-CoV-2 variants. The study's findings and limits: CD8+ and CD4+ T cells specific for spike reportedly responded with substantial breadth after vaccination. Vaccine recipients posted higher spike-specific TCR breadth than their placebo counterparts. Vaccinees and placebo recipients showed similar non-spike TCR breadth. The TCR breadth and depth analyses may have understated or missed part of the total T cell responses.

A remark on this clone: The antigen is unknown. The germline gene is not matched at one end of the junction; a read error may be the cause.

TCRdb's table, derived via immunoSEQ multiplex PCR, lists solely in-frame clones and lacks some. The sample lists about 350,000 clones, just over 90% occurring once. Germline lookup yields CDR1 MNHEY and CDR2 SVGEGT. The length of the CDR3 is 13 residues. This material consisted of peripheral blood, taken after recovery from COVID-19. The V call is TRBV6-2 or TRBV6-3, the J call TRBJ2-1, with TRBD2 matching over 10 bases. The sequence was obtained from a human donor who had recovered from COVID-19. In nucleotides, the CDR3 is TGTGCCACCAGTAGCGGGGGGTACAATGAGCAGTTCTTC. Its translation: CATSSGGYNEQFF.